The clone carrying this T cell receptor (beta chain) has more than one count but fewer than ten. Per germline, CDR1 SGHRS and CDR2 YFSETQ. The V segment lost 4 bases and the J segment 8 bases; nucleotides outside the gene matches: 13. The CDR3 has 15 amino acids. These data come from a study of blood T cell repertoires in COVID-19. Produced via immunoSEQ multiplex PCR; TCRdb's table is partial and in-frame only. Here the sample spans about 91,000 clones, about 91% being singletons. Sequenced input: peripheral blood. The chain carries TRBV5-1 and TRBJ1-2; 8 bases line up with TRBD1. The receptor's source is an older woman with acute or convalescent COVID-19. CDR3 amino acids: CASSPVEGQAAGYTF. CDR3 sequence (DNA): TGCGCCAGCAGCCCGGTCGAGGGACAGGCAGCCGGCTACACCTTC.